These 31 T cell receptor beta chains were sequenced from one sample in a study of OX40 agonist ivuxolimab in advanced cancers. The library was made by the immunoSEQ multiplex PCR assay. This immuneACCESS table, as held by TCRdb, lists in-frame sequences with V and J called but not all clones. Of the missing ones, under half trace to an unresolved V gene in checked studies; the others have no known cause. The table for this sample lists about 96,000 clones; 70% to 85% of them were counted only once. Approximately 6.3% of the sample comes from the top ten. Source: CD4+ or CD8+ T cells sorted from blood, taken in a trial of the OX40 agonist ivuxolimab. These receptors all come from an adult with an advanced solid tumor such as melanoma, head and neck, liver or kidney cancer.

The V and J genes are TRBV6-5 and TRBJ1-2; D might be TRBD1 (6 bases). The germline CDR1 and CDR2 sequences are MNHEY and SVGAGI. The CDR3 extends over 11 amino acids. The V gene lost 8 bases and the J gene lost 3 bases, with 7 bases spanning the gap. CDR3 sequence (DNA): TGTGCCAGCGGGACATACTATGGCTACACCTTC. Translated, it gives CASGTYYGYTF.

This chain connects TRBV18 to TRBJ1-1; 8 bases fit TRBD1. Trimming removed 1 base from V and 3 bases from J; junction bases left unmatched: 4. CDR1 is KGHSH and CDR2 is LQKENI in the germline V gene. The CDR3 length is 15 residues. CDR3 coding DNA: TGTGCCAGCTCACCACAGCAGGGGGCGGACACTGAAGCTTTCTTT. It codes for CASSPQQGADTEAFF.

The DNA of the CDR3 is TGCGCCAGCAGCGCGCCGACTAGCGGGAGGACCGGGGAGCTGTTTTTT. Its protein product is CASSAPTSGRTGELFF. This chain links TRBV5-1 with TRBJ2-2; 13 positions agree with TRBD2. The CDR3 covers 16 residues. Trimming removed 4 bases from V and 5 bases from J; junction bases left unmatched: 5. The germline V gene encodes CDR1 SGHRS and CDR2 YFSETQ.

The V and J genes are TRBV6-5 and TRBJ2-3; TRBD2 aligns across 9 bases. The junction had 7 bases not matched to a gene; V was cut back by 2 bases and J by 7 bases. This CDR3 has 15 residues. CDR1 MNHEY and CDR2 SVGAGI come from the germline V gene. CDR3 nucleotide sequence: TGTGCCAGCAGTTACCGAGGACTAGCGAAGTATACGCAGTATTTT. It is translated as CASSYRGLAKYTQYF.

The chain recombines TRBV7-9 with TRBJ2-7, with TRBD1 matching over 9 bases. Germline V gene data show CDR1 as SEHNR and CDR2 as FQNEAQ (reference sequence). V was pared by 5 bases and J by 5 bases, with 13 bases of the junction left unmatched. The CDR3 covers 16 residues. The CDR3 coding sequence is TGTGCCAGCAGCCCAATAGGCGGGACAGGGTGGAACGAGCAGTACTTC. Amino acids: CASSPIGGTGWNEQYF.

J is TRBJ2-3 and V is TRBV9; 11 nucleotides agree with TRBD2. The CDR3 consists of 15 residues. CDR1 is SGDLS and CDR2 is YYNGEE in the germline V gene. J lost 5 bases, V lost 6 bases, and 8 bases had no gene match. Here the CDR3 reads CASTLAGGPRDTQYF. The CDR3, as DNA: TGTGCCAGCACCTTAGCGGGAGGGCCGAGAGATACGCAGTATTTT.

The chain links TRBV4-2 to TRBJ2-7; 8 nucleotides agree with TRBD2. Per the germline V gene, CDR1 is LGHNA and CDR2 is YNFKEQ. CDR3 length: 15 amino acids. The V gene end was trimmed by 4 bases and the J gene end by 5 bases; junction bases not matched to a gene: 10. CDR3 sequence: CASSPGRAGGDEQYF. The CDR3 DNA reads TGTGCCAGCAGCCCAGGGAGGGCGGGAGGCGACGAGCAGTACTTC.

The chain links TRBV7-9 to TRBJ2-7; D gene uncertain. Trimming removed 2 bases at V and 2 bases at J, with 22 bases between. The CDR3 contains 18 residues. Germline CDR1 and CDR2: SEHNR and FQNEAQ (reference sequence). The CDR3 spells CASSLMAVLSTSPYEQYF. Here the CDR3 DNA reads TGTGCCAGCAGCTTAATGGCGGTATTATCTACCAGCCCCTACGAGCAGTACTTC.

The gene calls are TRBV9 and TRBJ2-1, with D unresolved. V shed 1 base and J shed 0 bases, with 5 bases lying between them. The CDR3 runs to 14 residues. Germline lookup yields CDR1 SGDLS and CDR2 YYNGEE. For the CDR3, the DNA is TGTGCCAGCAGCGTATCCAGCTCCTACAATGAGCAGTTCTTC. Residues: CASSVSSSYNEQFF. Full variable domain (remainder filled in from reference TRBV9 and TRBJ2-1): DSGVTQTPKHLITATGQRVTLRCSPRSGDLSVYWYQQSLDQGLQFLIQYYNGEERAKGNILERFSAQQFPDLHSELNLSSLELGDSALYFCASSVSSSYNEQFFGPGTRLTVL.

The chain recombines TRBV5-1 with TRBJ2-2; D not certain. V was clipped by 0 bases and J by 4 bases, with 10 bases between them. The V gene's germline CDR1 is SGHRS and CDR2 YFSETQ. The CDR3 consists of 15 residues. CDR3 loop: CASSLVPPGTGELFF. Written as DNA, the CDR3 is TGCGCCAGCAGCTTGGTCCCTCCGGGCACCGGGGAGCTGTTTTTT.

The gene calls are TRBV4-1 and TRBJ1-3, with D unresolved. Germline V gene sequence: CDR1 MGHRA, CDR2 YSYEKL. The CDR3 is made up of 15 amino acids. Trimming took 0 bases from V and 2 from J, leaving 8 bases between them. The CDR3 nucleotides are TGCGCCAGCAGCCAAGATGAACACCCTGGAAACACCATATATTTT. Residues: CASSQDEHPGNTIYF.

The CDR3 reads CASSPLSTDTQYF. DNA of the CDR3: TGTGCCAGCAGCCCACTGAGCACAGATACGCAGTATTTT. V gene TRBV11-2 combines with J gene TRBJ2-3; D ambiguous. The ends were cut back, 5 bases at V and 0 bases at J, with 6 bases in the middle. CDR1 is SGHAT, CDR2 FQNNGV, per germline. The CDR3 sequence is 13 residues long.

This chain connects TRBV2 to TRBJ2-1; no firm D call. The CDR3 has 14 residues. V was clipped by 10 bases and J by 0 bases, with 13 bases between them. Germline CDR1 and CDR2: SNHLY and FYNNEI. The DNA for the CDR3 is TGTGCCACCGATTTCAGCCTCTCCTACAATGAGCAGTTCTTC. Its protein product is CATDFSLSYNEQFF.

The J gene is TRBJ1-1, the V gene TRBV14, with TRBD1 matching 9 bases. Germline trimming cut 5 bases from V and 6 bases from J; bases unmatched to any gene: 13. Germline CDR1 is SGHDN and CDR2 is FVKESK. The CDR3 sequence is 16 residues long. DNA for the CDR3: TGTGCCAGCAGCTTCATCGGACAGGGGACCTCGGCTGAAGCTTTCTTT. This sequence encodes CASSFIGQGTSAEAFF.

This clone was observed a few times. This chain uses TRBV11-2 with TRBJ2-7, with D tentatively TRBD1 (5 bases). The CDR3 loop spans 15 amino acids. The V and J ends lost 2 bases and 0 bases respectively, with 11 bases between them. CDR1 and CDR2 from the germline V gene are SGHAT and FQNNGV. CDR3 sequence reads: CASSLNRQGSYEQYF. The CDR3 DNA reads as TGTGCCAGCAGCTTAAATAGGCAGGGCTCCTACGAGCAGTACTTC.

For the CDR3, the DNA is TGCGCCAGCAGGTCCGGGACTAAGGATGAGCAGTTCTTC. Translated, it gives CASRSGTKDEQFF. The V call is TRBV5-1, the J call TRBJ2-1; 7 bases match TRBD2. CDR1 and CDR2 from the germline V gene are SGHRS and YFSETQ. This CDR3 is built from 13 residues. With V trimmed by 5 bases and J by 8 bases, 7 bases remained unmatched.

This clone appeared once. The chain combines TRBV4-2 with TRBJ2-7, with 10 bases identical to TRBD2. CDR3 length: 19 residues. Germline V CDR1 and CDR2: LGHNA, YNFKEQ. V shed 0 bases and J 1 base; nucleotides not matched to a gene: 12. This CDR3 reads CASSQDLAGAGVGSYEQYF. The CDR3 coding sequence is TGTGCCAGCAGCCAAGATCTAGCGGGAGCTGGGGTTGGTTCCTACGAGCAGTACTTC.

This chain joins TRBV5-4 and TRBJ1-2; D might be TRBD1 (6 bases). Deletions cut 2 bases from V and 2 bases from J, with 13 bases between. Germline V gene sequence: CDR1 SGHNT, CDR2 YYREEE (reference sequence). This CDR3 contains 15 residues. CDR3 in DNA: TGTGCCAGCAGCTTTGGGGGGGCGTCCAACTATGGCTACACCTTC. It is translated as CASSFGGASNYGYTF.

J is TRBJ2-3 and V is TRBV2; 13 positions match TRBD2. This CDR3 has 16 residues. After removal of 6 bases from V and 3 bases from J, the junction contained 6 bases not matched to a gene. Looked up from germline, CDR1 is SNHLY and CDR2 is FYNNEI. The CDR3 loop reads CASRDLTSGGTDTQYF. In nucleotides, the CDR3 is TGTGCCAGCAGGGACCTGACTAGCGGGGGGACAGATACGCAGTATTTT.

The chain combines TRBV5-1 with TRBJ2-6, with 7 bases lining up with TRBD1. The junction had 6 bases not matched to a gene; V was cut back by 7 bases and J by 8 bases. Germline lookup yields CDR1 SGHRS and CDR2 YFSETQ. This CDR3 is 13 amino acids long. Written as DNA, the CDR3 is TGCGCCAGCTCCGGACAGGTAACCAACGTCCTGACTTTC. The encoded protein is CASSGQVTNVLTF.

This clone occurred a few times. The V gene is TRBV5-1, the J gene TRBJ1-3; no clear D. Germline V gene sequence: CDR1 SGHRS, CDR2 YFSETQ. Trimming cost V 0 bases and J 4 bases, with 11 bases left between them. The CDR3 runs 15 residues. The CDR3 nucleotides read TGCGCCAGCAGCTTGGGCGGCCCTAGGGGAAACACCATATATTTT. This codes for CASSLGGPRGNTIYF.

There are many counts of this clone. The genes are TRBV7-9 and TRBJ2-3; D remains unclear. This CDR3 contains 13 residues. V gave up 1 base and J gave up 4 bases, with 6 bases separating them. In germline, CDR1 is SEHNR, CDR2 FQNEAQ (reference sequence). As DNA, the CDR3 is TGTGCCAGCAGCTTAGAAGGTGCAGATACGCAGTATTTT. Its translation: CASSLEGADTQYF.

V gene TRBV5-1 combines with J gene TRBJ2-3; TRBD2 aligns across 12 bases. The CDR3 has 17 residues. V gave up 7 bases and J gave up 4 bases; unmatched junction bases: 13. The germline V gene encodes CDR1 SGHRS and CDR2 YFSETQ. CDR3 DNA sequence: TGCGCCAGCCGGGTGGCTAGCGGGGGGGCCGGGGCAGATACGCAGTATTTT. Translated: CASRVASGGAGADTQYF.

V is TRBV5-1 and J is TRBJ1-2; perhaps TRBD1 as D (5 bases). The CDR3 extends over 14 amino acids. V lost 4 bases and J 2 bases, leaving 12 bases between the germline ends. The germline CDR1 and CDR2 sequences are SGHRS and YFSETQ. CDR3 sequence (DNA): TGCGCCAGCAGCCCTCCGGGACTGAACTATGGCTACACCTTC. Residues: CASSPPGLNYGYTF.

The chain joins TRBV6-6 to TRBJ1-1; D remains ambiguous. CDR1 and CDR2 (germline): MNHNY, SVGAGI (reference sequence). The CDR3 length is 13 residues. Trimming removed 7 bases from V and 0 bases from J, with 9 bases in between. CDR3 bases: TGTGCCAGCATTACACCAATGAACACTGAAGCTTTCTTT. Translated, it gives CASITPMNTEAFF.

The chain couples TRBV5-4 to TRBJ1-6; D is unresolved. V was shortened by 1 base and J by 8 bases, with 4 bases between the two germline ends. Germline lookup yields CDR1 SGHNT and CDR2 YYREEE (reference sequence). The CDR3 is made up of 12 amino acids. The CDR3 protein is CASSLRDSPLHF. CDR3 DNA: TGTGCCAGCAGCTTGAGGGATTCACCCCTCCACTTT.

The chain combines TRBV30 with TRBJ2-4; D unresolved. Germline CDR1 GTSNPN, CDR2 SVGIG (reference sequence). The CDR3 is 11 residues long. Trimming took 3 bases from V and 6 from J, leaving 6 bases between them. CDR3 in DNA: TGTGCCTGGAGGGATTCAAACATTCAGTACTTC. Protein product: CAWRDSNIQYF.

In DNA, the CDR3 is TGTGCCAGCAGCGTACTGGGGGACAGGACTAATGAAAAACTGTTTTTT. It encodes CASSVLGDRTNEKLFF. The chain has TRBV9 and TRBJ1-4; TRBD1 matches 8 bases. Germline CDR1 is SGDLS and CDR2 is YYNGEE. The V segment lost 1 base and the J segment 2 bases; nucleotides outside the gene matches: 4. The CDR3 contains 16 residues.

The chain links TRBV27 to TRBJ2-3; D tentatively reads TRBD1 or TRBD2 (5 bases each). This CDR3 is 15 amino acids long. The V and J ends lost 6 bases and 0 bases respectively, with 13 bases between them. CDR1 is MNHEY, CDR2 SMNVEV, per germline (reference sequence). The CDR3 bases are TGTGCCAGCAGAAGAGAGGGGCTGAGCACAGATACGCAGTATTTT. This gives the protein CASRREGLSTDTQYF.

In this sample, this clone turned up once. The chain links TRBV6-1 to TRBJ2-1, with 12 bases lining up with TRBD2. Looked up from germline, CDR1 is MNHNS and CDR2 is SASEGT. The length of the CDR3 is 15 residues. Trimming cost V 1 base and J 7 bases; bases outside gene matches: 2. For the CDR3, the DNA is TGTGCCAGCAGTGAAGGGCTAGCGGGAGGGAATGAGCAGTTCTTC. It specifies CASSEGLAGGNEQFF.

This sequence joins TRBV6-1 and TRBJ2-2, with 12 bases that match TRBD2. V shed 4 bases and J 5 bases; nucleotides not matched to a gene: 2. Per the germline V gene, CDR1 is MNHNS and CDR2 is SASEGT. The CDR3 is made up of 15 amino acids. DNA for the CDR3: TGTGCCAGCAGTGGGACTAGCGGGGTGACCGGGGAGCTGTTTTTT. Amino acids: CASSGTSGVTGELFF.